These 27 T cell receptor beta chains share one sample of origin, sequenced in a study of shared clonotypes between healthy human individuals. Repertoires were generated with immunoSEQ multiplex PCR, while TCRdb's copy carries only in-frame clones and drops some. The sample shows more than 850,000 clones, about four fifths of them seen only once. The sample comprised memory CD4+ T cells from PBMCs. The subset is: CD45RA-negative fraction. These receptors were taken from a man younger than 35 in good health. Some clones in this sample may be carry-over from other donors' samples.

The J gene is TRBJ2-7, the V gene TRBV2; D is perhaps TRBD1 or TRBD2 (6 bases each). In germline, CDR1 is SNHLY, CDR2 FYNNEI. The CDR3 is 14 residues long. V was shortened by 6 bases and J by 3 bases, with 15 bases between the two germline ends. CDR3 DNA sequence: TGTGCCAGCAGCTACTCGGGGGCGCGCTACGAGCAGTACTTC. Its protein is CASSYSGARYEQYF.

V is TRBV6-5 and J is TRBJ2-7; no firm D call. The CDR3 runs 14 residues. Per the germline V gene, CDR1 is MNHEY and CDR2 is SVGAGI. V was clipped by 0 bases and J by 0 bases, with 6 bases between them. The CDR3 nucleotides read TGTGCCAGCAGTTACTCGATTAACTCCTACGAGCAGTACTTC. Translating gives CASSYSINSYEQYF.

This clone appeared a few times. The chain recombines TRBV27 with TRBJ1-5; D might be TRBD1 (5 bases). This CDR3 spans 15 amino acids. V lost 2 bases and J 3 bases, leaving 11 bases between the germline ends. Germline-derived CDR1 and CDR2 are MNHEY and SMNVEV (reference sequence). CDR3 bases: TGTGCCAGCAGTTTAGAAGGGACCCCCAATCAGCCCCAGCATTTT. This sequence encodes CASSLEGTPNQPQHF.

This chain connects TRBV10-1 to TRBJ2-5, with unresolved D. V lost 4 bases, J lost 2 bases, and 8 bases lay in between. Germline CDR1 and CDR2: WNHNN and SYGVQD (reference sequence). There are 13 residues in the CDR3. CDR3 in amino acids: CASSGSVQETQYF. In DNA form, the CDR3 reads TGCGCCAGCAGTGGGAGCGTTCAAGAGACCCAGTACTTC.

This rearrangement joins TRBV30 to TRBJ2-7; D unclear. Germline CDR1 GTSNPN, CDR2 SVGIG (reference sequence). Trimming cost V 5 bases and J 6 bases, with 14 bases left between them. This CDR3 region has 12 residues. The CDR3: CAWGRQESEQYF. The CDR3 nucleotides read TGTGCCTGGGGGCGTCAGGAATCCGAGCAGTACTTC.

This clone was counted at least ten times. V usage is TRBV5-1 and J usage is TRBJ2-1; TRBD1 or TRBD2 may be the D gene (5 bases each). V shed 1 base and J shed 4 bases, with 15 bases lying between them. The CDR3 has 16 amino acids. Germline V gives CDR1 SGHRS, CDR2 YFSETQ. The CDR3 bases are TGCGCCAGCAGCTTGTTGTCTGGGGCGGGTTACAATGAGCAGTTCTTC. Its protein is CASSLLSGAGYNEQFF.

CDR3 sequence: CASSQDYRGVNEKLFF. The CDR3 DNA reads TGCGCCAGCAGCCAAGATTATAGGGGAGTAAACGAAAAACTGTTTTTT. The J gene is TRBJ1-4, the V gene TRBV4-3, with D possibly being TRBD1 (5 bases). Trimming removed 0 bases from V and 8 bases from J, with 16 bases in between. The CDR3 length is 16 residues. Germline-derived CDR1 and CDR2 are LGHNA and YSLEER.

V is TRBV5-6 and J is TRBJ2-2; 12 bases map to TRBD2. This CDR3 comprises 15 residues. With 1 base clipped from V and 14 bases from J, the junction kept 9 bases outside the gene matches. Per germline, CDR1 SGHDT and CDR2 YYEEEE. Here the CDR3 reads CASSLLAGGPMVLFF. CDR3 coding DNA: TGTGCCAGCAGCTTGCTAGCGGGAGGGCCAATGGTTCTGTTTTTT.

This sequence joins TRBV7-8 and TRBJ2-1, with 9 positions matching TRBD1. The CDR3 runs 15 residues. Germline trimming cut 3 bases from V and 3 bases from J; bases unmatched to any gene: 3. Germline CDR1 SGHVS, CDR2 FQNEAQ. The CDR3 loop reads CASSFRDRVYNEQFF. CDR3 nucleotide sequence: TGTGCCAGCAGCTTCCGGGACAGGGTCTACAATGAGCAGTTCTTC.

In its sample, this clone was seen a few times. This CDR3 reads CSARDSRQETQYF. CDR3 sequence (DNA): TGCAGCGCCCGGGACTCGCGGCAGGAGACCCAGTACTTC. The chain employs TRBV29-1 and TRBJ2-5; D is perhaps TRBD2 (6 bases). This CDR3 has 13 residues. Trimming cost V 7 bases and J 5 bases, with 17 bases left between them. CDR1 and CDR2 (germline): SQVTM, ANQGSEA.

V is TRBV14 and J is TRBJ2-7; 9 positions agree with TRBD1. J gave up 1 base and V 1 base, and 2 bases lay outside the gene matches. The CDR3 is made up of 15 amino acids. CDR1 is SGHDN, CDR2 FVKESK, per germline. CDR3: CASSQGTGESYEQYF. CDR3 in DNA: TGTGCCAGCAGCCAAGGGACAGGGGAATCCTACGAGCAGTACTTC. Using reference TRBV14 and TRBJ2-7 for the parts outside the CDR3, the full variable domain is EAGVTQFPSHSVIEKGQTVTLRCDPISGHDNLYWYRRVMGKEIKFLLHFVKESKQDESGMPNNRFLAERTGGTYSTLKVQPAELEDSGVYFCASSQGTGESYEQYFGPGTRLTVT.

The chain uses TRBV6-1 and TRBJ2-7; 7 nucleotides line up with TRBD1. Germline CDR1 MNHNS, CDR2 SASEGT. The CDR3 consists of 12 residues. Germline trimming cut 4 bases from V and 6 bases from J; bases unmatched to any gene: 3. CDR3 protein: CASSVNRGEQYF. CDR3 bases: TGTGCCAGCAGTGTAAACAGGGGCGAGCAGTACTTC.

This clone has just one count. The chain has TRBV6-1 and TRBJ1-5, with TRBD1 identical over 12 bases. CDR1 is MNHNS, CDR2 SASEGT, per germline. This CDR3 is 15 amino acids long. V gave up 8 bases and J gave up 4 bases; unmatched junction bases: 6. As DNA, the CDR3 is TGTGCCAGCGACTCGGGACAGGGGGCAAATCAGCCCCAGCATTTT. This sequence encodes CASDSGQGANQPQHF.

The chain links TRBV19 to TRBJ2-5; D tentatively reads TRBD1 or TRBD2 (7 bases each). The V end was cut by 2 bases, the J end by 5 bases, with 21 bases between. Germline V gene data show CDR1 as LNHDA and CDR2 as SQIVND (reference sequence). CDR3 length equals 17 residues. The CDR3 nucleotides are TGTGCCAGTAGTATACCCCGCCTGGGAGGGGGCAGTGAGACCCAGTACTTC. Residues: CASSIPRLGGGSETQYF.

On this clone itself: It is likely a read error: a sequence one base away is far more abundant. In the same sample, other DNA sequences code for this CDR3. This rearrangement joins TRBV6-5 to TRBJ1-1; D may be TRBD1 (5 bases). This CDR3 is built from 12 residues. From germline, CDR1 is MNHEY and CDR2 SVGAGI. Trimming stripped 6 bases from V and 1 base from J, with 6 bases between. The CDR3 bases are TGTGCCAGCAGCCAGGGGAACACTGAAGCTTTCTTT. Amino acids: CASSQGNTEAFF.

The rearrangement joins TRBV27 to TRBJ2-7, with D possibly TRBD1 on 6 matching bases. The CDR3 consists of 15 residues. Deletions cut 4 bases from V and 1 base from J, with 14 bases between. Germline V lookup: CDR1 MNHEY, CDR2 SMNVEV (reference sequence). The CDR3 region is CASSSTGTLSYEQYF. DNA of the CDR3: TGTGCCAGCAGTTCCACCGGGACACTTTCCTACGAGCAGTACTTC.

The CDR3: CASSLSSGRGLTSTDTQYF. DNA for the CDR3: TGTGCCAGCAGTTTATCATCAGGAAGGGGTCTGACTAGCACAGATACGCAGTATTTT. The chain couples TRBV28 to TRBJ2-3, with D tentatively TRBD1 (5 bases). Germline V gives CDR1 MDHEN, CDR2 SYDVKM. The CDR3 extends over 19 amino acids. Trimming pared 1 base from V and 0 bases from J, leaving 20 bases between.

The chain carries TRBV7-3 and TRBJ2-3; D is possibly TRBD1 or TRBD2 (5 bases each). CDR3 size: 17 residues. V was clipped by 1 base and J by 2 bases, with 16 bases between them. The germline CDR1 and CDR2 sequences are SGHTA and FQGTGA. DNA for the CDR3: TGTGCCAGCAGCTTAAAGTCTGGGACCTTTGACACAGATACGCAGTATTTT. Its protein product is CASSLKSGTFDTDTQYF.

The chain uses TRBV18 and TRBJ2-5, with 10 bases identical to TRBD1. Looked up from germline, CDR1 is KGHSH and CDR2 is LQKENI. J gave up 4 bases and V 2 bases, and 4 bases lay outside the gene matches. The CDR3 totals 15 residues. CDR3 region: CASSPGTGASETQYF. In nucleotides, the CDR3 is TGTGCCAGCTCACCAGGGACAGGGGCGTCAGAGACCCAGTACTTC.

The genes are TRBV4-2 and TRBJ2-7, with TRBD2 matching over 12 bases. Trimming cost V 4 bases and J 5 bases; bases outside gene matches: 6. Germline values: CDR1 LGHNA, CDR2 YNFKEQ. The CDR3 is 15 amino acids. The CDR3 region is CASSPVLAGGNEQYF. The CDR3 bases are TGTGCCAGCAGCCCCGTACTAGCGGGAGGAAACGAGCAGTACTTC.

J is TRBJ2-7 and V is TRBV14, with 9 nucleotides matching TRBD1. CDR3 length equals 13 residues. With 4 bases clipped from V and 2 bases from J, the junction kept 0 bases outside the gene matches. Germline V lookup: CDR1 SGHDN, CDR2 FVKESK. The CDR3 region is CASSRQGAYEQYF. Written as DNA, the CDR3 is TGTGCCAGCAGCCGACAGGGGGCCTACGAGCAGTACTTC.

This clone was seen just once. This chain uses TRBV28 with TRBJ2-7; TRBD2 agrees at 10 bases. The CDR3 is 16 amino acids. Losses at the gene ends were 4 bases for V and 3 bases for J; bases not matched to a gene: 9. Germline CDR1 MDHEN, CDR2 SYDVKM. The CDR3 protein is CASSSASGGFGYEQYF. CDR3 nucleotide sequence: TGTGCCAGCAGTTCTGCTAGCGGGGGTTTTGGCTACGAGCAGTACTTC.

The chain combines TRBV2 with TRBJ1-1, with a weak D call TRBD1 (5 bases). Trimming cost V 7 bases and J 1 base, with 19 bases left between them. The CDR3 is 16 residues long. The germline V gene has CDR1 SNHLY and CDR2 FYNNEI. The CDR3 spells CASTVGTGGWNTEAFF. CDR3 coding DNA: TGTGCCAGCACTGTTGGGACCGGGGGTTGGAACACTGAAGCTTTCTTT.

About this clone: A read error is possible here, since a much larger clone lies one base away. Other nucleotide sequences from this sample produce the same CDR3. In DNA form, the CDR3 reads TGTGCCAGCAGTTTATCGGGTCAAGAGACCCAGTACTTC. Its translation is CASSLSGQETQYF. The chain employs TRBV28 and TRBJ2-5; no clear D. This CDR3 has 13 amino acids. V was shortened by 1 base and J by 2 bases, with 5 bases between the two germline ends. Germline CDR1 is MDHEN and CDR2 is SYDVKM. Supplemented by reference TRBV28 and TRBJ2-5, the full variable domain reads DVKVTQSSRYLVKRTGEKVFLECVQDMDHENMFWYRQDPGLGLRLIYFSYDVKMKEKGDIPEGYSVSREKKERFSLILESASTNQTSMYLCASSLSGQETQYFGPGTRLLVL.

In its sample, this clone was seen once. V gene TRBV25-1 combines with J gene TRBJ2-1, with 14 positions matching TRBD2. The J segment lost 6 bases and the V segment lost 0 bases, leaving 4 bases of the junction unmatched. This CDR3 has 17 amino acids. CDR1 and CDR2 (germline): MGHDK, SYGVNS. The DNA of the CDR3 is TGTGCCAGCAGTGAATATGGGGGGACTAGCGGGAGCAATGAGCAGTTCTTC. This codes for CASSEYGGTSGSNEQFF.

This chain joins TRBV30 and TRBJ2-2; D is uncertain. Germline CDR1 is GTSNPN and CDR2 is SVGIG (reference sequence). V was clipped by 2 bases and J by 2 bases, with 9 bases between them. The CDR3 totals 14 residues. The DNA for the CDR3 is TGTGCCTGGAGTCTCGGGCTAAACACCGGGGAGCTGTTTTTT. As protein: CAWSLGLNTGELFF.

This clone was counted once. Other DNA sequences from this sample encode an identical CDR3 as well. V gene TRBV18 combines with J gene TRBJ1-1; 9 bases align to TRBD1. The J segment lost 5 bases and the V segment lost 0 bases, leaving 4 bases of the junction unmatched. CDR1 KGHSH and CDR2 LQKENI come from the germline V gene. The CDR3 extends over 15 amino acids. CDR3 bases: TGTGCCAGCTCACCACCGGGACAGGGAGGGACTGAAGCTTTCTTT. It yields the protein CASSPPGQGGTEAFF.